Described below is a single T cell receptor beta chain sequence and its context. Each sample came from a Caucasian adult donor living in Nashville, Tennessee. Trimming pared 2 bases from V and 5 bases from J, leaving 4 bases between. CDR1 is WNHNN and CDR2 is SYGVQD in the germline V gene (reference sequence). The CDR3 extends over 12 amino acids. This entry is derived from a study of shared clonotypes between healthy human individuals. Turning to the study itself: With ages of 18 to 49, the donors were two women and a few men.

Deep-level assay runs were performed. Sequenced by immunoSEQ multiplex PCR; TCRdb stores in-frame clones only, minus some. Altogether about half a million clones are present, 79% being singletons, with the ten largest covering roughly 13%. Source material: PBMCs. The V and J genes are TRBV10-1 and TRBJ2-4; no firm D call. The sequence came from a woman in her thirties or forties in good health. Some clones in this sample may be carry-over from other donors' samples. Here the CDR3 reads CASSEGQNIQYF. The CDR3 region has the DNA TGCGCCAGCAGTGAGGGGCAAAACATTCAGTACTTC.